The rows below give T cell receptor beta chains drawn from one sample of a study of CD8 T cells in Susac syndrome. TCRdb used MiXCR to reprocess the immunoSEQ multiplex PCR reads, holding one entry per CDR3 protein. Seen here are around 130,000 distinct CDR3 sequences, roughly 94% observed once, and the top ten hold around 0.12%. Sequenced sample: CD4+ T cells from PBMCs. The receptors shown here come from a human donor with multiple sclerosis. Both conserved end residues are part of each CDR3. D genes are given only for firm matches. Clone size appears in some rows only: once, few, many, or a class for an expanded clone.

TGTGCCAGCAGCTTAGAAGGGCTTTCCTACGAGCAGTACTTC,CASSLEGLSYEQYF,-,14,-,TRBJ2-7,TRBV7-9
TGCAGCGTTGGGTGGCAAGCAGATACGCAGTATTTT,CSVGWQADTQYF,-,12,-,TRBJ2-3,TRBV29-1
TGTGCCAGCAGGGGGACAGGGTTGGCTGGCTACACCTTC,CASRGTGLAGYTF,TRBD1,13,-,TRBJ1-2,TRBV11-2
TGTGCCAGCAGCCTGACCTCTCCGACAGGGTTGGGGGCTTTCTTT,CASSLTSPTGLGAFF,TRBD1,15,-,TRBJ1-1,TRBV13
TGTGCCTGGAAGGGACAGGGGAGCACTGAAGCTTTCTTT,CAWKGQGSTEAFF,TRBD1,13,-,TRBJ1-1,TRBV30
TGTGCCATCAGTGCAGTGGCAGGCGATAACACTGAAGCTTTCTTT,CAISAVAGDNTEAFF,-,15,-,TRBJ1-1,TRBV10-3
TGTGCCAGCAGTCTAACCTGGGGACTAGCGGGTTCAGGGGATGAGCAGTTCTTC,CASSLTWGLAGSGDEQFF,TRBD2,18,-,TRBJ2-1,TRBV2
TGTGCCAGCAGCTCGTGGACAGAAATCCACTTC,CASSSWTEIHF,-,11,-,TRBJ1-2,TRBV9
TGCGCCAGCAGCCAGTTGTTACGTGAAAAACTGTTTTTT,CASSQLLREKLFF,-,13,-,TRBJ1-4,TRBV4-1
TGTGCCACCAGACCTCCCCCGGGTTTTTCCTACGAGCAGTACTTC,CATRPPPGFSYEQYF,-,15,-,TRBJ2-7,TRBV24-1
TGTGCCTGGAGGGACAGGGAGTATGGCTACACCTTC,CAWRDREYGYTF,TRBD1,12,-,TRBJ1-2,TRBV30
TGTGCCTGGGGGGACAACCAAGAGACCCAGTACTTC,CAWGDNQETQYF,-,12,-,TRBJ2-5,TRBV30
TGTGCCATGAGTACACCGTCGGGGGCCAAAAACATTCAGTACTTC,CAMSTPSGAKNIQYF,-,15,once,TRBJ2-4,TRBV10-3
TGTGCCAGTAGTCCCCGGACCCCGAGGGAAGCTTTCTTT,CASSPRTPREAFF,-,13,-,TRBJ1-1,TRBV19
TGTGCCAGCTCACCCCCGGGGGCGGTTACAGATACGCAGTATTTT,CASSPPGAVTDTQYF,-,15,-,TRBJ2-3,TRBV18
TGCAGTGCTAGAAGAGGGCAGGGAAACACTGAAGCTTTCTTT,CSARRGQGNTEAFF,-,14,-,TRBJ1-1,TRBV20-1
TGTGCCTGGTCAACCCTCGACAATCAGCCCCAGCATTTT,CAWSTLDNQPQHF,-,13,-,TRBJ1-5,TRBV30
TGTGCCAGCAGCCACCCGGACACTCTGAACACTGAAGCTTTCTTT,CASSHPDTLNTEAFF,-,15,-,TRBJ1-1,TRBV3-1
TGTGCCAGTAGTATGAGCGGGAGCCAAAATGAGCAGTTCTTC,CASSMSGSQNEQFF,TRBD2,14,-,TRBJ2-1,TRBV19
TGTGCCAGCAGCCAAGCAGGGGGCCCCACCGGCACCTTC,CASSQAGGPTGTF,TRBD1,13,-,TRBJ1-2,TRBV14
TGTGCCACCAGTGATACAGTCTACGAGCAGTACTTC,CATSDTVYEQYF,-,12,-,TRBJ2-7,TRBV24-1
TGTGCCAGCAGTTACAGGAGAACGGGGATCTCCTACGAGCAGTACTTC,CASSYRRTGISYEQYF,-,16,-,TRBJ2-7,TRBV6-2/TRBV6-3
TGCGCCAGCAGCCCAATGGCCCTGAACTACAATGAGCAGTTCTTC,CASSPMALNYNEQFF,-,15,-,TRBJ2-1,TRBV10-1
TGTGCCAGCAGTGACAGGCCATCGGGCACCGGGGAGCTGTTTTTT,CASSDRPSGTGELFF,-,15,-,TRBJ2-2,TRBV9
TGTGCCAGCAGCTTGGCCTCTGGGACGGGGTGGAACACTGAAGCTTTCTTT,CASSLASGTGWNTEAFF,-,17,-,TRBJ1-1,TRBV5-8
TGTGCCAGCAGTGGGTACTTGAACACTGAAGCTTTCTTT,CASSGYLNTEAFF,-,13,-,TRBJ1-1,TRBV2
TGTGCCAGCGACCGGGACAGGGGCGAAGAAAAACTGTTTTTT,CASDRDRGEEKLFF,TRBD1,14,-,TRBJ1-4,TRBV2
TGCAGTGCTAGACGCGACAGGAAAGAGACCCAGTACTTC,CSARRDRKETQYF,-,13,-,TRBJ2-5,TRBV20-1
TGTGCCAGCAGCTCCCCAAAACAGGGCCTCTATGGCTACACCTTC,CASSSPKQGLYGYTF,-,15,-,TRBJ1-2,TRBV5-6
TGTGCTAGTGCGCAACTTACGGCCTACGAGCAGTACTTC,CASAQLTAYEQYF,-,13,-,TRBJ2-7,TRBV12-5
TGTGCCAGCCGGACAGGGGGCACAGATACGCAGTATTTT,CASRTGGTDTQYF,TRBD1,13,-,TRBJ2-3,TRBV19
TGTGCCATCAGAAATGGGTCCCAGCAAGAGACCCAGTACTTC,CAIRNGSQQETQYF,-,14,once,TRBJ2-5,TRBV10-3
TGTGCCAGCAGCTTAGCAGGGGGGCAGACTGAGCAGTTCTTC,CASSLAGGQTEQFF,-,14,-,TRBJ2-1,TRBV7-2
TGCAGTGCTAGAGGCTCTTACAACTATGGCTACACCTTC,CSARGSYNYGYTF,-,13,-,TRBJ1-2,TRBV20-1
TGTGCCACCAGCAGAGATAGAGGACAGGGTATCTCTCTCTACACCTTC,CATSRDRGQGISLYTF,TRBD1,16,-,TRBJ1-2,TRBV15
TGTGCCAGCAGCGCGGGGGCGGGATCCGCTAACTATGGCTACACCTTC,CASSAGAGSANYGYTF,-,16,-,TRBJ1-2,TRBV9
TGCGCCAGCAGCTTAGCCCTGTCGGGCGTAGAGACCCAGTACTTC,CASSLALSGVETQYF,-,15,-,TRBJ2-5,TRBV5-1
TGTGCCAGCTCACCGCGAGGCCTGCCAGATACGCAGTATTTT,CASSPRGLPDTQYF,-,14,-,TRBJ2-3,TRBV18
TGTGCCAGCAGACCCTCCCGGCCTAGCACAGATACGCAGTATTTT,CASRPSRPSTDTQYF,-,15,-,TRBJ2-3,TRBV6-5
TGTGCCTGGAGCGAGGCCGGGACCCTGGAGGGCAAAAACATTCAGTACTTC,CAWSEAGTLEGKNIQYF,-,17,-,TRBJ2-4,TRBV30
TGTGCCAGCAGCGGGGGTCGGGTTTCCTATGGCTACACCTTC,CASSGGRVSYGYTF,-,14,-,TRBJ1-2,TRBV3-1
TGTGCCAGCAGCTTACTAGGGACCGCGGGGCACGAGCAGTACTTC,CASSLLGTAGHEQYF,-,15,once,TRBJ2-7,TRBV7-2
TGTGCCAGCAGCTTCGGGACAGTACAAGAGACCCAGTACTTC,CASSFGTVQETQYF,TRBD1,14,-,TRBJ2-5,TRBV7-9
TGTGCCAGCAGTGAAAGGGTGAACTCTGGGGCCAACGTCCTGACTTTC,CASSERVNSGANVLTF,-,16,-,TRBJ2-6,TRBV6-1
TGTGCCAGCAGTTCTCGGGACTTCGGGAGCTACGAGCAGTACTTC,CASSSRDFGSYEQYF,-,15,-,TRBJ2-7,TRBV6-6
TGTGCCAGCAGGGAGGCGGGGGACTCAGGGGAGCTGTTTTTT,CASREAGDSGELFF,TRBD2,14,-,TRBJ2-2,TRBV27